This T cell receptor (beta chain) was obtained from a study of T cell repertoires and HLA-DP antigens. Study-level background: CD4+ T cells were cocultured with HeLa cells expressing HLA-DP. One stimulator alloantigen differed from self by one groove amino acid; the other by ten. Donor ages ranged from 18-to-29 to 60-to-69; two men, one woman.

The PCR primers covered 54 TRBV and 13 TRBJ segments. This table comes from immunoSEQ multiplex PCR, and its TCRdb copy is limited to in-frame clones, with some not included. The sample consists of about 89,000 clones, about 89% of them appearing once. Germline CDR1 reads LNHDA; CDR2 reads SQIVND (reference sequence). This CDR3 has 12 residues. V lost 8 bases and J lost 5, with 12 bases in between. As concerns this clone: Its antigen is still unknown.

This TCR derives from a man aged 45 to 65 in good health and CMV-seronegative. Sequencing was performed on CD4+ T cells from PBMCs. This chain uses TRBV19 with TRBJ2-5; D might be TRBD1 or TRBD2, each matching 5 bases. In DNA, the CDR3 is TGTGCCAGTGGGGAGAAGGGGGAGACCCAGTACTTC. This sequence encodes CASGEKGETQYF.